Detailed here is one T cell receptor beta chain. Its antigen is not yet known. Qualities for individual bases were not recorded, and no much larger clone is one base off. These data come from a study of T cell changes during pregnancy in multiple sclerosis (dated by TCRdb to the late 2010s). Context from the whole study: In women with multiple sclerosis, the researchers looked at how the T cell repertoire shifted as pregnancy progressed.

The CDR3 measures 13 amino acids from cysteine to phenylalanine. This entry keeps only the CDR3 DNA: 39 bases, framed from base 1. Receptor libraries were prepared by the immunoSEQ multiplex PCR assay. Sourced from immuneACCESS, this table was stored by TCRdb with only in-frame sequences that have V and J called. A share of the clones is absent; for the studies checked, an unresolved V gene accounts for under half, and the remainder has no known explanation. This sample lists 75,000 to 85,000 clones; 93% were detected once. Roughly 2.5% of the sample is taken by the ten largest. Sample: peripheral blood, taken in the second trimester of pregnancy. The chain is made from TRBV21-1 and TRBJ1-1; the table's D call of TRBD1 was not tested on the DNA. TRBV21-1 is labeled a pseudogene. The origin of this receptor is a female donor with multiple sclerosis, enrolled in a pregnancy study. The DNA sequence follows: TGTGCCAGCAACAGGGGAGAGAACACTGAAGCTTTCTTT. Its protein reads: CASNRGENTEAFF.